This T cell receptor (beta chain) was sequenced during a study of CD8 T cells in ankylosing spondylitis. General study points: For ankylosing spondylitis blood, a TCR beta motif of about eight highly homologous variants appeared characteristic.

The V end was cut by 5 bases, the J end by 4 bases, with 17 bases between. This CDR3 is 15 amino acids long. TCRdb ran MiXCR on the 5' RACE reads and lists one entry per CDR3 protein. This table holds roughly 180,000 distinct CDR3 sequences, around 8.9% found once. This clonotype was observed at least ten times. Its antigen remains unknown. Sequencing was done on a sample of blood, either unsorted or a sorted T cell fraction (not recorded which). The TCR sequence derives from a female donor with ankylosing spondylitis or in good health (not recorded which). This chain links TRBV12-3 or TRBV12-4 with TRBJ1-2, with D hard to call. The CDR3 sequence is CASSPSPSLGYGYTF. CDR3 in DNA: TGTGCCAGCAGTCCCAGCCCTTCTTTGGGCTATGGCTACACCTTC.